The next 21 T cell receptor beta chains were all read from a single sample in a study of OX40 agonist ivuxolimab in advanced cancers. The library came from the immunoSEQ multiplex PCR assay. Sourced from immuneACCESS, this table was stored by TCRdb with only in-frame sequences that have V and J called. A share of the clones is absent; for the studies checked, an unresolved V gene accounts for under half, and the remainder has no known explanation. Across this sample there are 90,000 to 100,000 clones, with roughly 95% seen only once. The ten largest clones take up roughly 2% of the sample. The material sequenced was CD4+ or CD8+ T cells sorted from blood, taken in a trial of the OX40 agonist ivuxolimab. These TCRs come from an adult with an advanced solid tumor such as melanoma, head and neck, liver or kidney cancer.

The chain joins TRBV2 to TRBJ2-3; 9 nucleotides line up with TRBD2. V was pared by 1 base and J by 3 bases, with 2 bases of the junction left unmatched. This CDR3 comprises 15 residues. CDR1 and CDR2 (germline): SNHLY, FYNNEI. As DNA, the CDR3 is TGTGCCAGCAGTGAAGTTAGCGGGGGAACAGATACGCAGTATTTT. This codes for CASSEVSGGTDTQYF. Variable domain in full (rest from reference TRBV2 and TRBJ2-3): EPEVTQTPSHQVTQMGQEVILRCVPISNHLYFYWYRQILGQKVEFLVSFYNNEISEKSEIFDDQFSVERPDGSNFTLKIRSTKLEDSAMYFCASSEVSGGTDTQYFGPGTRLTVL.

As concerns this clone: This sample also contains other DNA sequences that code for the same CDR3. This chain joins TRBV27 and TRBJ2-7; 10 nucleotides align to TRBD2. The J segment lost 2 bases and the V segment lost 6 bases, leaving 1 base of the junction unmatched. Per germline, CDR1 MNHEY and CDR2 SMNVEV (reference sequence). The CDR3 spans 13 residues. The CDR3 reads CASSSGRAYEQYF. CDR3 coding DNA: TGTGCCAGCAGCAGCGGGAGGGCCTACGAGCAGTACTTC.

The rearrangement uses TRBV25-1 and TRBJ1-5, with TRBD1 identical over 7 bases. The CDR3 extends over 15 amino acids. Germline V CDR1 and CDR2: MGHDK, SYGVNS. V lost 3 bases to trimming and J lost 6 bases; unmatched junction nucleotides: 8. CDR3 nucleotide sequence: TGTGCCAGCAGTGAGCGAGGGGGCGCGGGTCAGCCCCAGCATTTT. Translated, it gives CASSERGGAGQPQHF. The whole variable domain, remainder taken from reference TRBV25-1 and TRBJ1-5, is EADIYQTPRYLVIGTGKKITLECSQTMGHDKMYWYQQDPGMELHLIHYSYGVNSTEKGDLSSESTVSRIRTEHFPLTLESARPSHTSQYLCASSERGGAGQPQHFGDGTRLSIL.

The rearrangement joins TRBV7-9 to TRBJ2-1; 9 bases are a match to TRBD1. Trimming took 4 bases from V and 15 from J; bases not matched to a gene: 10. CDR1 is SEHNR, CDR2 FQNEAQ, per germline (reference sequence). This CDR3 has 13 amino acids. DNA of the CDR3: TGTGCCAGCAGCTCATCCCAACAGGGGGCCCGGTTCTTC. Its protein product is CASSSSQQGARFF.

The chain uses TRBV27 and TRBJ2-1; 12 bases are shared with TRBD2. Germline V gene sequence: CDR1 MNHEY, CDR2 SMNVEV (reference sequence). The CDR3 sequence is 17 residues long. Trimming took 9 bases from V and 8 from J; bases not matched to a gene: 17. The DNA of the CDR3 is TGTGCCAGTACTGGGTGGGCTAGCGGGGGGGCCGTGGATGAGCAGTTCTTC. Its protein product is CASTGWASGGAVDEQFF.

CDR3 in DNA: TGCGCCAGCAGCCCAACACAGGGGAGAGAGACCCAGTACTTC. Protein product: CASSPTQGRETQYF. The chain couples TRBV5-1 to TRBJ2-5, with 7 bases identical to TRBD1. This CDR3 has 14 residues. Germline V CDR1 and CDR2: SGHRS, YFSETQ. V dropped 4 bases and J dropped 4; count of bases not matched to a gene: 7. Supplemented by reference TRBV5-1 and TRBJ2-5, the full variable domain reads KAGVTQTPRYLIKTRGQQVTLSCSPISGHRSVSWYQQTPGQGLQFLFEYFSETQRNKGNFPGRFSGRQFSNSRSEMNVSTLELGDSALYLCASSPTQGRETQYFGPGTRLLVL.

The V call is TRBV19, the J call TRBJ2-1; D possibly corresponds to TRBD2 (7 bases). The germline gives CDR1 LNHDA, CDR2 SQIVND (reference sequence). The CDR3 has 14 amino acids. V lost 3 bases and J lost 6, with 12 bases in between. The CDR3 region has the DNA TGTGCCAGTAGTATGATCGGGGGGCTCAATGAGCAGTTCTTC. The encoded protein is CASSMIGGLNEQFF. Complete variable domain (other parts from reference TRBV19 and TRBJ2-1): DGGITQSPKYLFRKEGQNVTLSCEQNLNHDAMYWYRQDPGQGLRLIYYSQIVNDFQKGDIAEGYSVSREKKESFPLTVTSAQKNPTAFYLCASSMIGGLNEQFFGPGTRLTVL.

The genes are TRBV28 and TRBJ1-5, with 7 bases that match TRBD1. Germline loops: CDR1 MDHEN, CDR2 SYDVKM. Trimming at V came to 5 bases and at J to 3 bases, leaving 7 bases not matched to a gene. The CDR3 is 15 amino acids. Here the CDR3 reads CASSATGSDNQPQHF. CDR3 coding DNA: TGTGCCAGCAGTGCGACAGGGAGTGACAATCAGCCCCAGCATTTT.

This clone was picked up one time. For the CDR3, the DNA is TGTGCCAGCAGCGTGATGACCCGGGCCTACAATGAGCAGTTCTTC. Encoded protein: CASSVMTRAYNEQFF. V and J are TRBV9 and TRBJ2-1, with D unclear. The V gene lost 2 bases and the J gene lost 2 bases, with 11 bases spanning the gap. Germline values: CDR1 SGDLS, CDR2 YYNGEE. The CDR3 extends over 15 amino acids.

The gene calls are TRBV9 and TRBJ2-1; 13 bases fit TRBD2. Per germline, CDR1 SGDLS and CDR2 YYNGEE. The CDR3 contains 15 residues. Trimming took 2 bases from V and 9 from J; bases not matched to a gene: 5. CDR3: CASSVTSGGASEQFF. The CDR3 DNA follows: TGTGCCAGCAGCGTTACTAGCGGGGGGGCGAGTGAGCAGTTCTTC.

The CDR3: CASSSPGQGRSTDTQYF. The CDR3 DNA follows: TGTGCCAGTAGTAGCCCCGGACAGGGTAGGAGCACAGATACGCAGTATTTT. This chain links TRBV19 with TRBJ2-3, with 8 bases fitting TRBD1. Germline V gene sequence: CDR1 LNHDA, CDR2 SQIVND (reference sequence). Trimming at V came to 4 bases and at J to 0 bases, leaving 9 bases not matched to a gene. CDR3 length equals 17 residues.

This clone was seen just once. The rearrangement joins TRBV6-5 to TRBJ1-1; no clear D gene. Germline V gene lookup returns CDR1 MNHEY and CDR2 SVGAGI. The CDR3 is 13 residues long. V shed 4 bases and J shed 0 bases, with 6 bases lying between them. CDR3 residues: CASSFRMNTEAFF. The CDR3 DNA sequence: TGTGCCAGCAGTTTCCGGATGAACACTGAAGCTTTCTTT.

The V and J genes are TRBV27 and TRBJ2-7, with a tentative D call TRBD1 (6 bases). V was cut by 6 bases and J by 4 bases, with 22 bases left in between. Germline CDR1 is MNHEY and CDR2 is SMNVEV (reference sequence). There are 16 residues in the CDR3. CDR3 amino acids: CASSQVDSSLEYEQYF. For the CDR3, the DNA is TGTGCCAGCAGCCAGGTGGACAGCTCCCTCGAGTACGAGCAGTACTTC.

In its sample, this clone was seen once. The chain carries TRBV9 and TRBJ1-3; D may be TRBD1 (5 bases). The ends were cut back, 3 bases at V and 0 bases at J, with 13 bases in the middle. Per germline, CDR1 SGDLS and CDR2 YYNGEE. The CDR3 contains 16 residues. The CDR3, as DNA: TGTGCCAGCAGCGCGGGGGGTCTTTACTCTGGAAACACCATATATTTT. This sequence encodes CASSAGGLYSGNTIYF.

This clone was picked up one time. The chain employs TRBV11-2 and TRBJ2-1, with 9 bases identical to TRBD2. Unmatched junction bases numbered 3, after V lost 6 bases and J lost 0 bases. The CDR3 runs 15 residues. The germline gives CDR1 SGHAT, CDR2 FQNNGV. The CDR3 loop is CASSRSGSSYNEQFF. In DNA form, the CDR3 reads TGTGCCAGCAGTCGTAGCGGGAGCTCCTACAATGAGCAGTTCTTC.

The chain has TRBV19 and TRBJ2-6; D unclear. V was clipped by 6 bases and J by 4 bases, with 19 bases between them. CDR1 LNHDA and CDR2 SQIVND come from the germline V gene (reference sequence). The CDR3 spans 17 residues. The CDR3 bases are TGTGCCAGTAGCCCGCAGTGGTCTCGGTTGGGGGCCAACGTCCTGACTTTC. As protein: CASSPQWSRLGANVLTF.

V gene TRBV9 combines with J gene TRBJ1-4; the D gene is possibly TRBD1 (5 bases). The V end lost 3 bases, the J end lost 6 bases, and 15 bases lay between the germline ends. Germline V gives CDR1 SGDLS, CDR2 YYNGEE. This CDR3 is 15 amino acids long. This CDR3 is CASSGGRVSDEKLFF. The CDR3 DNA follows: TGTGCCAGCAGCGGGGGGAGGGTTTCCGATGAAAAACTGTTTTTT.

CDR3 in amino acids: CASSWKDSPLHF. CDR3 in DNA: TGTGCCAGCAGCTGGAAGGATTCACCCCTCCACTTT. The chain joins TRBV7-9 to TRBJ1-6; D gene unclear. CDR1 is SEHNR, CDR2 FQNEAQ, per germline (reference sequence). The CDR3 runs 12 residues. The germline V and J ends were trimmed by 4 bases and 8 bases, with 6 bases remaining between them.

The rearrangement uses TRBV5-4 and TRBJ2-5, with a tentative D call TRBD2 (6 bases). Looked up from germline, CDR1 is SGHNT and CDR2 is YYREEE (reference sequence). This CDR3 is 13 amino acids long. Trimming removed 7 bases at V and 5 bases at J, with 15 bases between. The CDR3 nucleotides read TGTGCCAGCCGCCTAGCGTTCGGCGAGACCCAGTACTTC. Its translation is CASRLAFGETQYF.

DNA for the CDR3: TGTGCCAGCTCACCAGCAGGTTACTCTGGAAACACCATATATTTT. Protein: CASSPAGYSGNTIYF. This chain links TRBV18 with TRBJ1-3, with no clear D. CDR3 length: 15 residues. The V end was cut by 2 bases, the J end by 0 bases, with 8 bases between. Germline values: CDR1 KGHSH, CDR2 LQKENI.

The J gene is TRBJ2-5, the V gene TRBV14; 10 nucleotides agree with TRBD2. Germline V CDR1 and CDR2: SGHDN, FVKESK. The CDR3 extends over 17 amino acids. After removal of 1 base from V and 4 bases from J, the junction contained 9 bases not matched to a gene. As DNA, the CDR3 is TGTGCCAGCAGCCAAGGGGGGACTAGCGAGATCCTAGAGACCCAGTACTTC. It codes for CASSQGGTSEILETQYF.